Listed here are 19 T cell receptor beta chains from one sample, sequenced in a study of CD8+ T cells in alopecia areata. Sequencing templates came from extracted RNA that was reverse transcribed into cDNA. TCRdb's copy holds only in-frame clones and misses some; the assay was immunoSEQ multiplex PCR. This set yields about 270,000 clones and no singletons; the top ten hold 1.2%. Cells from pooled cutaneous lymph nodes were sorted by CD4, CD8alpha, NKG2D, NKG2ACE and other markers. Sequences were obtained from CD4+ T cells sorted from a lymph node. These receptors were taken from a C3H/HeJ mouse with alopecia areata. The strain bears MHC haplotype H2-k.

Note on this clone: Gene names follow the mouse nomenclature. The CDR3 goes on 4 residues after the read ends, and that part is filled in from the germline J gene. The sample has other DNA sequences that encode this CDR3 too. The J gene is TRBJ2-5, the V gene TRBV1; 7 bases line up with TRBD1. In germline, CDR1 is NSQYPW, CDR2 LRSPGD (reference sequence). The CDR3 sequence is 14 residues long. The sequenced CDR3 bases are TGCACCTGCAGTGCAGAATCGGGACAGGAC. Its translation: CTCSAESGQD. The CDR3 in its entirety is CTCSAESGQDTQYF.

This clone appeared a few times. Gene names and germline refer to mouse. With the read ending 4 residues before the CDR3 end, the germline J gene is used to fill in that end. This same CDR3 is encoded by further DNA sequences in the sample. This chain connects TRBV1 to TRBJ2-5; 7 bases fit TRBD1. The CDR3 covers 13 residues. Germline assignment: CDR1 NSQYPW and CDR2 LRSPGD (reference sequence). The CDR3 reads CTCSGGQKDTQYF. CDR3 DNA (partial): TGCACCTGCAGTGGGGGACAGAAAGAC.

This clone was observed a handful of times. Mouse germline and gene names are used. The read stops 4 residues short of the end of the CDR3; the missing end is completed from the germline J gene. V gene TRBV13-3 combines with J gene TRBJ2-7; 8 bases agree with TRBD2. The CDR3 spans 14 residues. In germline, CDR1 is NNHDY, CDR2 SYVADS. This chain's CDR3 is CASSDVWGEDEQYF. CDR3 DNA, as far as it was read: TGTGCCAGCAGTGATGTCTGGGGGGAAGAT.

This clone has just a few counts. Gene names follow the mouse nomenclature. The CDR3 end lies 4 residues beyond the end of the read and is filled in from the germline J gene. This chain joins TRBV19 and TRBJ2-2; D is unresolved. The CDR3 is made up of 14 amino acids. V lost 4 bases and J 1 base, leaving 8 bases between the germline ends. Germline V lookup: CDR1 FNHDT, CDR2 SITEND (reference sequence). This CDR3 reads CASSSRKNTGQLYF. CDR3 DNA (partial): TGTGCCAGCAGTTCCAGAAAAAACACCGGG.

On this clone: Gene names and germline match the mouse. The CDR3 here is CAWSLNRVGAETLYF. Incomplete CDR3 DNA: TGTGCCTGGAGTCTAAACAGGGTGGGTGCAGAA. The J gene is TRBJ2-3, the V gene TRBV31; possible D gene TRBD1, 6 bases. The CDR3 end lies 4 residues beyond the end of the read and is filled in from the germline J gene. Germline values: CDR1 GKSSPN, CDR2 SITVG. The CDR3 is made up of 15 amino acids. Trimming took 0 bases from V and 1 from J, leaving 11 bases between them.

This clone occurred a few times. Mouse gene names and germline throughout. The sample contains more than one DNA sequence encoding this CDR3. The sequenced part of the CDR3 DNA is TGTGCCAGCAGCCAAGGACAGGGGGCCTATGCT. Translation gives CASSQGQGAYA. The full CDR3 sequence reads CASSQGQGAYAEQFF. The V gene is TRBV5, the J gene TRBJ2-1; 10 bases are shared with TRBD1. The read is 4 residues too short to cover the CDR3 end, so that end is filled in from the germline J gene. V lost 1 base to trimming and J lost 3 bases; unmatched junction nucleotides: 0. Germline V gives CDR1 LGHNA, CDR2 YNLKQL (reference sequence). This CDR3 contains 15 residues.

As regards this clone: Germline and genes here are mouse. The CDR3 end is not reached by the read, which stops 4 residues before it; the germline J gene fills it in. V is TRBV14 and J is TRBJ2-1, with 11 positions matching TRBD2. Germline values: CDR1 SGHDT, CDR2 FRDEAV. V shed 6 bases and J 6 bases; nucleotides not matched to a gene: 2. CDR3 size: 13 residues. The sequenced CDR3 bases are TGTGCCAGCAACTGGGGGGGCATTGCT. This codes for CASNWGGIA. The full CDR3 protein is CASNWGGIAEQFF.

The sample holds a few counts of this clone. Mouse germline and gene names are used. The part of the CDR3 DNA that was read is TGCACCTGCAGTGCAGATAGAGGAGGACAGGGGCCT. This gives the protein CTCSADRGGQGP. The whole CDR3 reads CTCSADRGGQGPEQFF. This chain connects TRBV1 to TRBJ2-1, with TRBD1 matching over 9 bases. The read terminates 4 residues before the CDR3 end, so the remaining end is supplied by the germline J gene. The germline V gene has CDR1 NSQYPW and CDR2 LRSPGD (reference sequence). This CDR3 spans 16 amino acids.

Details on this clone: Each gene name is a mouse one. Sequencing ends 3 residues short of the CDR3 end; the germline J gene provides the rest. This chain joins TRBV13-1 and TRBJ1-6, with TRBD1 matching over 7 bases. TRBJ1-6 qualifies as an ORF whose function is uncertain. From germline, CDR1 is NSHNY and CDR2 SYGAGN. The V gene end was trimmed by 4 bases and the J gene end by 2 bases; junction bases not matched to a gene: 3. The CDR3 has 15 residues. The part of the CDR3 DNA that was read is TGTGCCAGCAGTATACAGGGGACCTATAATTCGCCC. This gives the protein CASSIQGTYNSP. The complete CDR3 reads CASSIQGTYNSPLYF.

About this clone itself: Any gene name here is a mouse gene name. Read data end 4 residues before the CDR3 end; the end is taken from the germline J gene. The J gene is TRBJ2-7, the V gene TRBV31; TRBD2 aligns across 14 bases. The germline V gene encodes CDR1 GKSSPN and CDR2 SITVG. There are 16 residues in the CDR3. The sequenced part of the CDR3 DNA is TGTGCCTGGAGTCTAGGAGGGACTGGGGGGGCGCAT. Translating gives CAWSLGGTGGAH. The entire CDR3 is CAWSLGGTGGAHEQYF. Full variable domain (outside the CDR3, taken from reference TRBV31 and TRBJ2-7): AQTIHQWPVAEIKAVGSPLSLGCTIKGKSSPNLYWYWQATGGTLQQLFYSITVGQVESVVQLNLSASRPKDDQFILSTEKLLLSHSGFYLCAWSLGGTGGAHEQYFGPGTRLTVL.

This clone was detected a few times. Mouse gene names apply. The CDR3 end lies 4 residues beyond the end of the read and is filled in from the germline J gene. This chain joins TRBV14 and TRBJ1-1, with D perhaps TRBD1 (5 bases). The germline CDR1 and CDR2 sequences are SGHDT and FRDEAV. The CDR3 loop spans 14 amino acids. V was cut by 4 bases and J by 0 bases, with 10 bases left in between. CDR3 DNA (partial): TGTGCCAGCAGTCCGGACACTGCAAACACA. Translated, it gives CASSPDTANT. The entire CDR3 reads CASSPDTANTEVFF.

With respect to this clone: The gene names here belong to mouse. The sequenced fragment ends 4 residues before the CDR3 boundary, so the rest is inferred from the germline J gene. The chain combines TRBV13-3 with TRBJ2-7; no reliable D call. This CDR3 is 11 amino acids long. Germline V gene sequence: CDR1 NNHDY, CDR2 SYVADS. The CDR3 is CASSIRDEQYF. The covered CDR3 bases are TGTGCCAGCAGTATTAGGGAT.

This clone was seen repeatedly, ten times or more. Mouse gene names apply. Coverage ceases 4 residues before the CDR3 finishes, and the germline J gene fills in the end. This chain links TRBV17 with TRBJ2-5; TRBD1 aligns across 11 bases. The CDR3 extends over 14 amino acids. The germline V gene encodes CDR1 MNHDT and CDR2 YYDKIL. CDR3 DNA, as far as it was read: TGTGCTAGCAGTAGAAGGGACAGGGGGGAC. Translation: CASSRRDRGD. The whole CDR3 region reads CASSRRDRGDTQYF. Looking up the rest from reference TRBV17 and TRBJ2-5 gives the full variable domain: DTTVKQNPRYKLARVGKPVNLICSQTMNHDTMYWYQKKPNQAPKLLLFYYDKILNREADTFEKFQSSRPNNSFCSLYIGSAGLEYSAMYLCASSRRDRGDTQYFGPGTRLLVL.

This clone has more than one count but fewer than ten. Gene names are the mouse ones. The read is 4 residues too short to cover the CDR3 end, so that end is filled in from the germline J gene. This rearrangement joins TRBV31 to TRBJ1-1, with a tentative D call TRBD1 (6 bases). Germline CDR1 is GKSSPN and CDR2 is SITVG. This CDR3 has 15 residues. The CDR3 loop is CAWSLVLGGRGEVFF. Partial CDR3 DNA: TGTGCCTGGAGTCTAGTGCTGGGGGGGCGCGGA.

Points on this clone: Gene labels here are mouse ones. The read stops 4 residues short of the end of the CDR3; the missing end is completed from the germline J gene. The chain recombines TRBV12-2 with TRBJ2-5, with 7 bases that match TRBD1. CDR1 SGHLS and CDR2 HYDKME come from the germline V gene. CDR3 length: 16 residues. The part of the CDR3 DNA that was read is TGTGCCAGCTCTCTGCCCCGACAGGGAAAGGAAGAC. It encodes CASSLPRQGKED. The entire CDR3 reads CASSLPRQGKEDTQYF.

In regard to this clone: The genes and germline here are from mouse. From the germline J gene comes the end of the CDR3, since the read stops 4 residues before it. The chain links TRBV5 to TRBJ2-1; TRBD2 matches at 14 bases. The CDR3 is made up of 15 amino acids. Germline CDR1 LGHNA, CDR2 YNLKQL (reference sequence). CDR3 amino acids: CASSLGLGGRAEQFF. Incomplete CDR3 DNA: TGTGCCAGCAGCCTGGGACTGGGGGGGCGAGCT.

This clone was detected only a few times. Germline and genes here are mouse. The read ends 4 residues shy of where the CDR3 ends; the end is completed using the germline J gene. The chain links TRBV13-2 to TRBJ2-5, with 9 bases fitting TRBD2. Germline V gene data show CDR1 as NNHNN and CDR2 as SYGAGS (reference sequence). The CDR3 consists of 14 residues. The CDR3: CASGPLGGEDTQYF. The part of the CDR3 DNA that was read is TGTGCCAGCGGCCCGCTGGGGGGGGAAGAC.

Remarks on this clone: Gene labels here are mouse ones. The covered CDR3 bases are TGTGCCAGCAGACCTCCCAGGGGGGCAAACACCGGG. Translation: CASRPPRGANTG. The whole CDR3 sequence reads CASRPPRGANTGQLYF. The chain links TRBV19 to TRBJ2-2; D may be TRBD1 (7 bases). The read comes to an end 4 residues before the CDR3 does, leaving the germline J gene to fill in the end. Trimming cost V 5 bases and J 0 bases, with 14 bases left between them. Germline CDR1 reads FNHDT; CDR2 reads SITEND (reference sequence). This CDR3 is built from 16 residues.

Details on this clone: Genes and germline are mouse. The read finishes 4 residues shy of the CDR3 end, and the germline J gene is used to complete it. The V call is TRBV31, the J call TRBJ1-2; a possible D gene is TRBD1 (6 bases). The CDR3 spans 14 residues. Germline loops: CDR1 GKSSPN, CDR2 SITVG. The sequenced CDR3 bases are TGTGCCTGGAGTCTGCGGGGGGCTCGGTCC. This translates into CAWSLRGARS. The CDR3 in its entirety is CAWSLRGARSDYTF. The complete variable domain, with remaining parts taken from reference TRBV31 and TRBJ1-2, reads AQTIHQWPVAEIKAVGSPLSLGCTIKGKSSPNLYWYWQATGGTLQQLFYSITVGQVESVVQLNLSASRPKDDQFILSTEKLLLSHSGFYLCAWSLRGARSDYTFGSGTRLLVI.